One and the same sample provided the 11 T cell receptor beta chains below, sequenced in a study of neurological immune-mediated disorders. TCRdb redid the calling of the 5' RACE reads with MiXCR, one entry per CDR3 protein. This sample has some 28,000 distinct CDR3 sequences, with approximately 6.6% found just once. The sample consisted of PBMCs. The source is a woman in her fifties or sixties in good health.

The sample holds many counts of this clonotype. The chain is built from TRBV5-1 and TRBJ2-2; D remains unclear. The CDR3 has 16 residues. With 1 base removed from V and 0 bases from J, the gap between germline ends came to 10 bases. The germline V gene encodes CDR1 SGHRS and CDR2 YFSETQ. Here the CDR3 reads CASSLYLGTNTGELFF. CDR3 coding DNA: TGCGCCAGCAGCTTGTACCTGGGTACGAACACCGGGGAGCTGTTTTTT. Filled out from reference TRBV5-1 and TRBJ2-2, the complete variable domain reads KAGVTQTPRYLIKTRGQQVTLSCSPISGHRSVSWYQQTPGQGLQFLFEYFSETQRNKGNFPGRFSGRQFSNSRSEMNVSTLELGDSALYLCASSLYLGTNTGELFFGEGSRLTVL.

Ten or more counts support this clonotype. The chain carries TRBV12-3 or TRBV12-4 and TRBJ2-3; TRBD1 matches at 7 bases. The CDR3 sequence is 16 residues long. The V and J ends lost 3 bases and 0 bases, in that order; junction bases with no gene match: 6. The CDR3 protein is CASSFLVTGSTDTQYF. The CDR3 DNA is TGTGCCAGCAGTTTTTTGGTGACAGGGAGCACAGATACGCAGTATTTT.

This clonotype was picked up many times. This rearrangement joins TRBV7-9 to TRBJ2-6; possibly TRBD1 or TRBD2 for D (5 bases each). V lost 2 bases and J lost 2, with 13 bases in between. This CDR3 spans 17 amino acids. Germline V gene sequence: CDR1 SEHNR, CDR2 FQNEAQ (reference sequence). CDR3 nucleotide sequence: TGTGCCAGCAGCTTATATGTCGGGACCACTGGGGCCAACGTCCTGACTTTC. Encoded protein: CASSLYVGTTGANVLTF.

The rearrangement links TRBV9 to TRBJ2-1; 16 nucleotides match TRBD2. Germline V lookup: CDR1 SGDLS, CDR2 YYNGEE. This CDR3 has 18 amino acids. V shed 0 bases and J 6 bases; nucleotides not matched to a gene: 6. The CDR3 is CASSVGGLAGGLGNEQFF. The CDR3 coding sequence is TGTGCCAGCAGCGTAGGGGGACTAGCGGGAGGGTTAGGCAATGAGCAGTTCTTC.

This clonotype has ten or more counts. The chain carries TRBV6-5 and TRBJ1-1, with D maybe TRBD1 (5 bases). With 2 bases removed from V and 8 bases from J, the gap between germline ends came to 6 bases. The CDR3 length is 11 residues. CDR1 is MNHEY and CDR2 is SVGAGI in the germline V gene. CDR3 sequence (DNA): TGTGCCAGCAGTTACAACAGGGAAGCTTTCTTT. Amino acids: CASSYNREAFF.

At least ten counts were recorded for this clonotype. The V gene is TRBV20-1, the J gene TRBJ2-3; D is unresolved. Trimming shortened V by 3 bases and J by 6 bases, and 13 bases separated the two germline ends. The length of the CDR3 is 13 residues. CDR1 is DFQATT and CDR2 is SNEGSKA in the germline V gene (reference sequence). Written as DNA, the CDR3 is TGCAGTGCTAGGGACGGACCACCCGATACGCAGTATTTT. Translating it yields CSARDGPPDTQYF.

CDR3 DNA: TGCGCCAGCAGCTTGGCCACTATGGACAGGGCTAACAATGAGCAGTTCTTC. Residues: CASSLATMDRANNEQFF. The chain links TRBV5-1 to TRBJ2-1; TRBD1 aligns across 8 bases. Trimming took 0 bases from V and 5 from J; bases not matched to a gene: 10. Germline CDR1 SGHRS, CDR2 YFSETQ. The CDR3 loop spans 17 amino acids.

The chain has TRBV3-1 and TRBJ1-1; D perhaps matches TRBD1 (5 bases). CDR3 length equals 12 residues. V was pared by 6 bases and J by 7 bases, with 12 bases between. Germline V gene data show CDR1 as LGHDT and CDR2 as YNNKEL (reference sequence). The CDR3: CASRAGGNEAFF. DNA for the CDR3: TGTGCCAGCAGGGCGGGGGGTAATGAAGCTTTCTTT.

This clonotype was recorded many times. The rearrangement joins TRBV10-3 to TRBJ2-1; D call uncertain. V was cut by 2 bases and J by 5 bases, with 4 bases left in between. This CDR3 is 12 amino acids long. The germline V gene encodes CDR1 ENHRY and CDR2 SYGVKD. The CDR3 is CAISERDNEQFF. CDR3 DNA sequence: TGTGCCATCAGTGAGCGCGACAATGAGCAGTTCTTC.

This clonotype was recorded at least ten times. The V and J genes are TRBV18 and TRBJ2-3; the match to TRBD2 covers 11 bases. The CDR3 extends over 14 amino acids. Losses at the gene ends were 5 bases for V and 4 bases for J; bases not matched to a gene: 2. Germline V lookup: CDR1 KGHSH, CDR2 LQKENI. The DNA for the CDR3 is TGTGCCAGCTCAACGACTAGCGGGGCAGATACGCAGTATTTT. Encoded protein: CASSTTSGADTQYF.

This clonotype was seen ten or more times. The chain employs TRBV20-1 and TRBJ2-7, with 7 nucleotides matching TRBD2. Germline values: CDR1 DFQATT, CDR2 SNEGSKA (reference sequence). CDR3 length equals 12 residues. J gave up 6 bases and V 6 bases, and 8 bases lay outside the gene matches. This CDR3 reads CSAPSWGGEQYF. CDR3 DNA: TGCAGTGCGCCCTCTTGGGGGGGCGAGCAGTACTTC.